The source of this T cell receptor beta chain is a study of early T cells in non-severe SARS-CoV-2 infection. Overall study: Chains were not paired, and sequencing was done on bulk RNA from unsorted whole blood.

Tagging with unique molecular identifiers was applied to individual cDNA molecules. TCRdb re-derived calls from the 5' RACE reads in MiXCR, one entry per CDR3 protein. The sample yields tens of thousands of distinct CDR3 sequences, around 13% seen once. This CDR3 spans 14 amino acids. V dropped 8 bases and J dropped 3 bases, with 15 bases sitting between them. The germline CDR1 and CDR2 sequences are SEHNR and FQNEAQ (reference sequence). This clonotype was seen ten or more times. This receptor was identified in an adult who was a healthcare worker with PCR-confirmed SARS-CoV-2 infection or an uninfected control (not recorded which). The sample consisted of whole blood. The chain combines TRBV7-9 with TRBJ2-3; TRBD1 might be the D (5 bases). The CDR3 here is CASSKGSSTDTQYF. In nucleotides, the CDR3 is TGTGCCAGCTCGAAGGGGTCTTCAACAGATACGCAGTATTTT.